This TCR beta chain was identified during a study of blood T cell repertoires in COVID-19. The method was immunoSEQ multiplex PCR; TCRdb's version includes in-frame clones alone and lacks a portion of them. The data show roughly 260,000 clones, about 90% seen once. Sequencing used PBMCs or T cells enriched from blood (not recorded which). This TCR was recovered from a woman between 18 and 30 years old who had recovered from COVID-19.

CDR3 sequence reads: CASRRTENTEAFF. Written as DNA, the CDR3 is TGTGCCAGCAGACGAACAGAGAACACTGAAGCTTTCTTT. V is TRBV7-9 and J is TRBJ1-1; no clear D gene. The CDR3 runs 13 residues. Germline V lookup: CDR1 SEHNR, CDR2 FQNEAQ (reference sequence). Trimming took 6 bases from V and 1 from J, leaving 9 bases between them.